This T cell receptor beta chain was recorded in a study of beta chain features in type 1 diabetes. Regarding the study as a whole: Whether TCRB rearrangement is influenced by HLA type was left unresolved in this analysis. Shortening of TCRB CDR3s, moderate but significant, appeared in all four CD4+ subsets of Type 1 diabetes patients.

On this clone itself: Its antigen is unknown.

V shed 6 bases, J shed 4 bases, and the junction held 4 bases outside the gene matches. CDR3 length: 14 amino acids. Germline V gene lookup returns CDR1 MDHEN and CDR2 SYDVKM. What was sequenced were expressed TCRB transcripts, since all of the isolated RNA had been reverse transcribed. Profiling relied on immunoSEQ multiplex PCR, and the TCRdb table lists in-frame clones only, not all of them. This sample has over 150,000 clones, with almost 8% found just once. Source material: central memory CD4+ T cells from blood. V and J are TRBV28 and TRBJ1-4, with 8 nucleotides matching TRBD1. The TCR comes from a young man with type 1 diabetes. CDR3 sequence reads: CASSQTGGNEKLFF. CDR3 sequence (DNA): TGTGCCAGCAGCCAAACAGGGGGTAATGAAAAACTGTTTTTT.